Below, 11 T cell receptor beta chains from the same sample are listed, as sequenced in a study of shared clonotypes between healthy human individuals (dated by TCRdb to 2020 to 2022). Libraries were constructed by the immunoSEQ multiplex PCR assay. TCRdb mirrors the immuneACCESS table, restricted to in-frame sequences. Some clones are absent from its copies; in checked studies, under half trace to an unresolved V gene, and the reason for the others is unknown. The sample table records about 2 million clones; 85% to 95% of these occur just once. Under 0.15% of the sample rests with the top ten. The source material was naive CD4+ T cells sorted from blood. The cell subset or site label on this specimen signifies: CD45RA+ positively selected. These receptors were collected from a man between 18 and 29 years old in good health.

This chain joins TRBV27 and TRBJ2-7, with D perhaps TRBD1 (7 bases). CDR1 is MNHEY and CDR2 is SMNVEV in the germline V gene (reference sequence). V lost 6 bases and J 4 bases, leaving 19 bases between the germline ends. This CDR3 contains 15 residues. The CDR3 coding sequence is TGTGCCAGCAGCTCCAGGGGGGAGGTCCGGTACGAGCAGTACTTC. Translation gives CASSSRGEVRYEQYF.

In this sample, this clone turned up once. The CDR3 nucleotides read TGTGCCAGCAGCTTGACAGGGTCGATATCTGGAAACACCATATATTTT. The encoded protein is CASSLTGSISGNTIYF. This chain uses TRBV5-4 with TRBJ1-3; possibly TRBD1 for D (6 bases). From germline, CDR1 is SGHNT and CDR2 YYREEE (reference sequence). V was pared by 1 base and J by 1 base, with 12 bases between. The CDR3 consists of 16 residues.

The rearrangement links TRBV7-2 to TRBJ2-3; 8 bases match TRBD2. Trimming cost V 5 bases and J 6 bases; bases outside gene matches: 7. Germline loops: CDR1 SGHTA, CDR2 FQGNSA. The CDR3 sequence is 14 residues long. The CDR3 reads CASSLGLGQDTQYF. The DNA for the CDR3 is TGTGCCAGCAGCCTGGGACTAGGACAGGATACGCAGTATTTT.

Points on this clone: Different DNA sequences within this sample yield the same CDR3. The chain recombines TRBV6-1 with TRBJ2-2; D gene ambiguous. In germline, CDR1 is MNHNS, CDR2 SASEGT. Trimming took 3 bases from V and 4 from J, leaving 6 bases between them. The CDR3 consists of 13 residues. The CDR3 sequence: CASSDWLTGELFF. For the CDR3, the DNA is TGTGCCAGCAGTGATTGGCTCACCGGGGAGCTGTTTTTT.

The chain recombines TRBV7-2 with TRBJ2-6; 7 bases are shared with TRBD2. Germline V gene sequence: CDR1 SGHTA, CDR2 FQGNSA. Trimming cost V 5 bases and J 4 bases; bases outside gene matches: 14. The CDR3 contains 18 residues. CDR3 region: CASSIPRRERSGANVLTF. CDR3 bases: TGTGCCAGCAGCATCCCTAGGCGGGAGAGATCGGGGGCCAACGTCCTGACTTTC.

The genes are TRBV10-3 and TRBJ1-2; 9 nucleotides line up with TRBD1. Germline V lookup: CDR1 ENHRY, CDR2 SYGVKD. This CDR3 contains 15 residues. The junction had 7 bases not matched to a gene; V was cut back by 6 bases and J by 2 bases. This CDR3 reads CAISDGQGKNYGYTF. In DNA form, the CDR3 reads TGTGCCATCAGCGACGGACAGGGGAAAAACTATGGCTACACCTTC.

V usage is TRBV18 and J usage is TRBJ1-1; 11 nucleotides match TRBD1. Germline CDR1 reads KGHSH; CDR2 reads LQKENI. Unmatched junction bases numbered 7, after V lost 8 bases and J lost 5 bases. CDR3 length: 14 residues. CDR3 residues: CASLGQGGNTEAFF. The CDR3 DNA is TGTGCCAGCCTGGGACAGGGGGGAAATACTGAAGCTTTCTTT.

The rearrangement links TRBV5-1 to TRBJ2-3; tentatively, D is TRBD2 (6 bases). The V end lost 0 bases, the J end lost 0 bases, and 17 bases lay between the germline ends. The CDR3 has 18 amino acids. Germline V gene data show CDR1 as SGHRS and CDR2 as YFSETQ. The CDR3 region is CASSLVGSSSASTDTQYF. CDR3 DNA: TGCGCCAGCAGCTTGGTCGGGTCCTCTAGCGCTAGCACAGATACGCAGTATTTT.

The CDR3 region has the DNA TGTGCCAGCAGCGATAGACAGCACAGTTCCTACGAGCAGTACTTC. Translating it yields CASSDRQHSSYEQYF. J is TRBJ2-7 and V is TRBV6-6, with TRBD1 as a possible D gene (5 bases). The germline gives CDR1 MNHNY, CDR2 SVGAGI (reference sequence). Trimming cost V 6 bases and J 1 base, with 16 bases left between them. The length of the CDR3 is 15 residues.

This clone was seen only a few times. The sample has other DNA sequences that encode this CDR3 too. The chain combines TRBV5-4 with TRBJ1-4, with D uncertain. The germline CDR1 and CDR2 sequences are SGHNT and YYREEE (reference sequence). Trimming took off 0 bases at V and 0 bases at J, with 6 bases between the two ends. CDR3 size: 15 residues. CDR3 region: CASSLGGATNEKLFF. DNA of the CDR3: TGTGCCAGCAGCTTGGGGGGAGCAACTAATGAAAAACTGTTTTTT.

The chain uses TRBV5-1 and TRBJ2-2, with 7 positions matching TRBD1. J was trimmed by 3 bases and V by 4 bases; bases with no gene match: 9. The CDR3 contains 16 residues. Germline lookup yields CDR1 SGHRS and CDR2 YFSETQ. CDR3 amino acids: CASSPDTGEYTGELFF. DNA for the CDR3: TGCGCCAGCAGCCCTGACACAGGGGAATACACCGGGGAGCTGTTTTTT.